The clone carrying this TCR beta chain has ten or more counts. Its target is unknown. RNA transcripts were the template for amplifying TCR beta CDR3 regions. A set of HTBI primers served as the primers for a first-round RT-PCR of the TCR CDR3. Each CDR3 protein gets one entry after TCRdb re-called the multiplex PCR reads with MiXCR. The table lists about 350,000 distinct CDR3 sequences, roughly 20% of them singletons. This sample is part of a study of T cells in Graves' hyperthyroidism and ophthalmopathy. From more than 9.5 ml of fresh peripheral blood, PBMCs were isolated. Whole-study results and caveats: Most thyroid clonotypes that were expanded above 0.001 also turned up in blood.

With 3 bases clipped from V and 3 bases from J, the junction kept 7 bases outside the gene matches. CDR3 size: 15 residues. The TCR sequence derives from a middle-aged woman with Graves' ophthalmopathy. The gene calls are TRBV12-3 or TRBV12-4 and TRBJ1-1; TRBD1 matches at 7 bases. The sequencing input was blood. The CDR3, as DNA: TGTGCCAGCAGTTTGCGTAGGGGGCAAGACACTGAAGCTTTCTTT. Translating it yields CASSLRRGQDTEAFF.